This T cell receptor beta chain was identified during a study of T-cell memory formation after mild COVID-19. The overall study: TCR clustering was largely donor specific.

Unmatched junction bases numbered 6, after V lost 3 bases and J lost 6 bases. The CDR3 loop spans 15 amino acids. As for this clonotype: What it binds is unknown.

Study conclusions and caveats: Later expanders leaned CD4+, whereas clones that contracted between day 15 and 85 were balanced CD4/CD8.

5'RACE primed at constant segments yielded TCR alpha and TCR beta cDNA libraries bearing sample barcodes and UMIs. TCRdb re-called the 5' RACE reads with MiXCR, one entry per CDR3 protein. This table has around 110,000 distinct CDR3 sequences, approximately 15% appearing once. Sequenced: PBMCs or a T cell subset sorted from them (not recorded which). The J gene is TRBJ2-2, the V gene TRBV12-3 or TRBV12-4, with 8 bases identical to TRBD2. This receptor was obtained from an adult woman who had mild COVID-19 (a few samples of this study predate the infection). Cell type and time point are not known. The CDR3 is CASSFSGMQPGELFF. The CDR3 DNA follows: TGTGCCAGCAGTTTTAGCGGGATGCAACCCGGGGAGCTGTTTTTT.